Listed here are 25 T cell receptor beta chains from one sample, sequenced in a study of blood T cell repertoires in COVID-19. The assay was immunoSEQ multiplex PCR, and TCRdb's table has in-frame clones only and misses some. The sample lists just over 95,000 clones, 75% to 85% seen once, with roughly 4% in the top ten. Sample: peripheral blood. The receptors come from a man between 60 and 75 years old with acute or convalescent COVID-19.

This clone occurred a few times. The CDR3 here is CASSPASGRVTDTQYF. Here the CDR3 DNA reads TGTGCCAGCTCACCAGCTAGCGGGAGGGTCACAGATACGCAGTATTTT. The chain joins TRBV18 to TRBJ2-3, with TRBD2 matching 12 bases. The CDR3 is 16 residues long. The germline V gene has CDR1 KGHSH and CDR2 LQKENI. V dropped 2 bases and J dropped 2; count of bases not matched to a gene: 2.

This clone showed up just once. For the CDR3, the DNA is TGTGCCAGCAGTCCTAGGACAGGGACTAGCTACACCTTC. This codes for CASSPRTGTSYTF. The rearrangement links TRBV5-6 to TRBJ1-2; the match to TRBD1 covers 8 bases. Germline CDR1 is SGHDT and CDR2 is YYEEEE. With V trimmed by 5 bases and J by 9 bases, 9 bases remained unmatched. The CDR3 contains 13 residues. Full variable domain (outside the CDR3, taken from reference TRBV5-6 and TRBJ1-2): DAGVTQSPTHLIKTRGQQVTLRCSPKSGHDTVSWYQQALGQGPQFIFQYYEEEERQRGNFPDRFSGHQFPNYSSELNVNALLLGDSALYLCASSPRTGTSYTFGSGTRLTVV.

In this sample, this clone turned up once. The DNA for the CDR3 is TGTGCCACCGGCCAGGGCCTAACTAATGAAAAACTGTTTTTT. This sequence encodes CATGQGLTNEKLFF. V usage is TRBV24-1 and J usage is TRBJ1-4, with TRBD1 as a possible D gene (5 bases). CDR3 length: 14 amino acids. V lost 9 bases and J lost 1, with 11 bases in between. Germline loops: CDR1 KGHDR, CDR2 SFDVKD.

This sequence joins TRBV5-1 and TRBJ2-1; D perhaps matches TRBD1 (5 bases). Trimming left V 4 bases short and J 7 bases short, with 12 bases between. The V gene's germline CDR1 is SGHRS and CDR2 YFSETQ. The CDR3 contains 13 residues. The CDR3 DNA reads TGCGCCAGCAGCGAACAGGACAATAATGAGCAGTTCTTC. Protein product: CASSEQDNNEQFF.

The chain is built from TRBV9 and TRBJ2-3; 9 bases align to TRBD2. With 1 base clipped from V and 4 bases from J, the junction kept 13 bases outside the gene matches. The CDR3 extends over 18 amino acids. In germline, CDR1 is SGDLS, CDR2 YYNGEE. The DNA for the CDR3 is TGTGCCAGCAGCGTAACCGGGGCGGGAGGGCCCGTGGCAGATACGCAGTATTTT. This translates into CASSVTGAGGPVADTQYF. Complete variable domain (other parts from reference TRBV9 and TRBJ2-3): DSGVTQTPKHLITATGQRVTLRCSPRSGDLSVYWYQQSLDQGLQFLIQYYNGEERAKGNILERFSAQQFPDLHSELNLSSLELGDSALYFCASSVTGAGGPVADTQYFGPGTRLTVL.

A single count supports this clone. V and J are TRBV2 and TRBJ1-1, with a possible D match to TRBD1 (5 bases). V lost 8 bases to trimming and J lost 4 bases, with 20 bases between them. CDR3 length equals 15 residues. The V gene's germline CDR1 is SNHLY and CDR2 FYNNEI. The CDR3 here is CASRNDSKRGTEAFF. The CDR3 DNA follows: TGTGCCAGCCGGAACGACAGTAAAAGGGGCACTGAAGCTTTCTTT.

This chain links TRBV27 with TRBJ1-5; D might be TRBD1 (6 bases). V lost 5 bases to trimming and J lost 1 base, with 18 bases between them. Germline CDR1 and CDR2: MNHEY and SMNVEV (reference sequence). The CDR3 is 17 amino acids. This CDR3 reads CASSPPAGVGSNQPQHF. The CDR3 region has the DNA TGTGCCAGCAGTCCCCCGGCAGGGGTGGGAAGCAATCAGCCCCAGCATTTT.

This clone has only a few counts. The CDR3 here is CASSLGLAGSGETQYF. Written as DNA, the CDR3 is TGTGCCAGTAGCTTGGGACTAGCGGGATCGGGGGAGACCCAGTACTTC. The gene calls are TRBV19 and TRBJ2-5; 13 nucleotides agree with TRBD2. This CDR3 has 16 amino acids. The junction had 9 bases not matched to a gene; V was cut back by 6 bases and J by 5 bases. Per germline, CDR1 LNHDA and CDR2 SQIVND (reference sequence).

The V call is TRBV6-5, the J call TRBJ1-1; TRBD1 aligns across 10 bases. The CDR3 runs 14 residues. The J segment lost 5 bases and the V segment lost 5 bases, leaving 5 bases of the junction unmatched. CDR1 MNHEY and CDR2 SVGAGI come from the germline V gene. The CDR3 DNA reads as TGTGCCAGCAGTAAGCGACAGGGGGCAACTGAAGCTTTCTTT. As protein: CASSKRQGATEAFF.

Written as DNA, the CDR3 is TGTGCCATCAGTGAAAGTAAGGAGGGGTTGGCTGAAGCTTTCTTT. This encodes CAISESKEGLAEAFF. The J gene is TRBJ1-1, the V gene TRBV10-3; tentative D call: TRBD1 (5 bases). Deletions cut 3 bases from V and 6 bases from J, with 17 bases between. In germline, CDR1 is ENHRY, CDR2 SYGVKD. The length of the CDR3 is 15 residues.

This clone was found a few times. In DNA, the CDR3 is TGTGCCAGCAGCCGGGGGAGTTCTTTGGATACGCAGTATTTT. Residues: CASSRGSSLDTQYF. This rearrangement joins TRBV9 to TRBJ2-3; possible D gene TRBD2, 6 bases. Germline V gene data show CDR1 as SGDLS and CDR2 as YYNGEE. There are 14 residues in the CDR3. V lost 4 bases, J lost 6 bases, and 15 bases lay in between.

V gene TRBV3-1 (or the pseudogene TRBV3-2) combines with J gene TRBJ2-1; TRBD1 matches 8 bases. J was trimmed by 8 bases and V by 5 bases; bases with no gene match: 8. This CDR3 is built from 14 residues. Germline lookup yields CDR1 LGHDT and CDR2 YNNKEL (reference sequence). The CDR3 nucleotides are TGTGCCAGCAGCAAACAGACAGGGGCGGATGAGCAGTTCTTC. This translates into CASSKQTGADEQFF.

The V call is TRBV5-1, the J call TRBJ1-3; D is ambiguous. Germline V lookup: CDR1 SGHRS, CDR2 YFSETQ. The CDR3 loop spans 14 amino acids. The V end lost 0 bases, the J end lost 0 bases, and 4 bases lay between the germline ends. The CDR3 DNA is TGCGCCAGCAGCTTGGCAGGCTCTGGAAACACCATATATTTT. Translating it yields CASSLAGSGNTIYF.

This clone was counted between two and nine times. The chain uses TRBV15 and TRBJ2-1; no clear D. Trimming removed 1 base at V and 2 bases at J, with 12 bases between. Germline lookup yields CDR1 LNHNV and CDR2 YYDKDF (reference sequence). The CDR3 totals 16 residues. The CDR3 nucleotides read TGTGCCACCAGCAGAGTAGGCGTAGCCACCTACAATGAGCAGTTCTTC. Translating it yields CATSRVGVATYNEQFF.

The chain couples TRBV7-2 to TRBJ2-1; tentative D call: TRBD2 (6 bases). The CDR3 consists of 16 residues. Trimming removed 1 base from V and 5 bases from J, with 15 bases in between. In germline, CDR1 is SGHTA, CDR2 FQGNSA. In DNA, the CDR3 is TGTGCCAGCAGCTTAGTAGGCGGGATCGGCCACAATGAGCAGTTCTTC. It translates to CASSLVGGIGHNEQFF.

The chain combines TRBV7-8 with TRBJ2-5, with 12 bases identical to TRBD2. The CDR3 loop spans 16 amino acids. Unmatched junction bases numbered 10, after V lost 4 bases and J lost 7 bases. In germline, CDR1 is SGHVS, CDR2 FQNEAQ. CDR3 nucleotides: TGTGCCAGCAGCTCTTCGACTAGCGGGAGTCTGTCGACCCAGTACTTC. This sequence encodes CASSSSTSGSLSTQYF.

Only one count was recorded for this clone. The V call is TRBV29-1, the J call TRBJ1-1; no clear D. From germline, CDR1 is SQVTM and CDR2 ANQGSEA. The V end was cut by 5 bases, the J end by 5 bases, with 18 bases between. The CDR3 runs 14 residues. Here the CDR3 reads CSVRPRFGRTEAFF. CDR3 DNA: TGCAGCGTTCGGCCCAGGTTCGGGAGGACTGAAGCTTTCTTT.

The V call is TRBV7-6, the J call TRBJ2-5; D is possibly TRBD1 (7 bases). Per the germline V gene, CDR1 is SGHVS and CDR2 is FNYEAQ. Trimming shortened V by 5 bases and J by 4 bases, and 17 bases separated the two germline ends. The CDR3 runs to 15 residues. The CDR3 here is CASSTGVGSGETQYF. Written as DNA, the CDR3 is TGTGCCAGCAGCACAGGGGTGGGTAGCGGAGAGACCCAGTACTTC. The full variable domain, completed using reference TRBV7-6 and TRBJ2-5, is GAGVSQSPRYKVTKRGQDVALRCDPISGHVSLYWYRQALGQGPEFLTYFNYEAQQDKSGLPNDRFSAERPEGSISTLTIQRTEQRDSAMYRCASSTGVGSGETQYFGPGTRLLVL.

The chain carries TRBV7-8 and TRBJ2-2, with TRBD1 matching over 9 bases. Germline lookup yields CDR1 SGHVS and CDR2 FQNEAQ. This CDR3 has 15 amino acids. Germline trimming cut 5 bases from V and 6 bases from J; bases unmatched to any gene: 7. CDR3: CASSPGTGTAGELFF. For the CDR3, the DNA is TGTGCCAGCAGCCCCGGGACAGGGACGGCCGGGGAGCTGTTTTTT.

The CDR3 coding sequence is TGCGCCAGCAGCTTGGGGCTAGCGGGCCTATACAATGAGCAGTTCTTC. The encoded protein is CASSLGLAGLYNEQFF. The V gene is TRBV5-1, the J gene TRBJ2-1; 8 positions match TRBD2. Germline V CDR1 and CDR2: SGHRS, YFSETQ. This CDR3 has 16 residues. The junction had 6 bases not matched to a gene; V was cut back by 0 bases and J by 4 bases.

The CDR3 region is CASTRARVGQETQYF. CDR3 DNA sequence: TGTGCCAGCACCAGAGCGAGGGTCGGCCAAGAGACCCAGTACTTC. V and J are TRBV6-5 and TRBJ2-5; D may be TRBD2 (5 bases). CDR1 and CDR2 (germline): MNHEY, SVGAGI. This CDR3 contains 15 residues. Trimming removed 7 bases from V and 1 base from J, with 16 bases in between.

This clone was seen a handful of times. This sequence joins TRBV12-5 and TRBJ1-5, with 9 bases fitting TRBD1. J lost 7 bases, V lost 3 bases, and 4 bases had no gene match. Per the germline V gene, CDR1 is LGHNT and CDR2 is FRNRAP. The CDR3 is made up of 14 amino acids. In DNA, the CDR3 is TGTGCTAGTGGTTTACAGGGGGCGTGGCAGCCCCAGCATTTT. It encodes CASGLQGAWQPQHF. The variable domain in full, with the rest retrieved from reference TRBV12-5 and TRBJ1-5, is DARVTQTPRHKVTEMGQEVTMRCQPILGHNTVFWYRQTMMQGLELLAYFRNRAPLDDSGMPKDRFSAEMPDATLATLKIQPSEPRDSAVYFCASGLQGAWQPQHFGDGTRLSIL.

This chain links TRBV28 with TRBJ2-2; 9 bases agree with TRBD2. With 6 bases clipped from V and 5 bases from J, the junction kept 4 bases outside the gene matches. The CDR3 loop spans 14 amino acids. The germline V gene has CDR1 MDHEN and CDR2 SYDVKM. Here the CDR3 DNA reads TGTGCCAGCAGATCTAGCGGGACAACCGGGGAGCTGTTTTTT. Encoded protein: CASRSSGTTGELFF.

This sequence joins TRBV9 and TRBJ2-2, with 7 bases lining up with TRBD1. Germline V gene data show CDR1 as SGDLS and CDR2 as YYNGEE. V lost 0 bases, J lost 6 bases, and 5 bases stayed unmatched. This CDR3 comprises 15 residues. The CDR3 protein is CASSVAPQGAGELFF. The DNA for the CDR3 is TGTGCCAGCAGCGTAGCTCCCCAGGGGGCCGGGGAGCTGTTTTTT.

This sequence joins TRBV30 and TRBJ2-3; D is undetermined. The CDR3 extends over 16 amino acids. The germline V gene encodes CDR1 GTSNPN and CDR2 SVGIG (reference sequence). The germline V and J ends were trimmed by 2 bases and 5 bases, with 20 bases remaining between them. CDR3 nucleotide sequence: TGTGCCTGGAGTCCAGGTACCACATCCGACGGAGATACGCAGTATTTT. It yields the protein CAWSPGTTSDGDTQYF. Based on the CDR3 plus reference TRBV30 and TRBJ2-3, the full variable domain is SQTIHQWPATLVQPVGSPLSLECTVEGTSNPNLYWYRQAAGRGLQLLFYSVGIGQISSEVPQNLSASRPQDRQFILSSKKLLLSDSGFYLCAWSPGTTSDGDTQYFGPGTRLTVL.